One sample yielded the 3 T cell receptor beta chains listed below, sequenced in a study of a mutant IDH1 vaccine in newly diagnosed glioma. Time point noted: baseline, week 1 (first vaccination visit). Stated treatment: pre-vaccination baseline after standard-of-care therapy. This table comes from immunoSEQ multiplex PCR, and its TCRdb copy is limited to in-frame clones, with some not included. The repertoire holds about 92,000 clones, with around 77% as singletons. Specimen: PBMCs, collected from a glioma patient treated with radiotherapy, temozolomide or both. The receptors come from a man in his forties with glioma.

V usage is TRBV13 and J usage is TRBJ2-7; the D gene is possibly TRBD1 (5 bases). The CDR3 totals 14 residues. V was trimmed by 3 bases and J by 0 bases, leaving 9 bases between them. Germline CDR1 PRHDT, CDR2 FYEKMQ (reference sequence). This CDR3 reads CASSFADSSYEQYF. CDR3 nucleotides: TGTGCCAGCAGCTTTGCAGACAGCTCCTACGAGCAGTACTTC.

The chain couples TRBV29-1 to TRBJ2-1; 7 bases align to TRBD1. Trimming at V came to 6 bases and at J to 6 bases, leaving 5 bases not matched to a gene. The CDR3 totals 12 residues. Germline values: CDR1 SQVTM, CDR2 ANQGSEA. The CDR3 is CSVGGRLNEQFF. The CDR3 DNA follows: TGCAGCGTAGGGGGCAGGCTCAATGAGCAGTTCTTC.

The DNA for the CDR3 is TGTGCCAGCAGCTTGCGGGTAGACACTGAAGCTTTCTTT. It codes for CASSLRVDTEAFF. The chain uses TRBV4-2 and TRBJ1-1; unclear D gene. The CDR3 sequence is 13 residues long. With 5 bases removed from V and 3 bases from J, the gap between germline ends came to 10 bases. Germline V gene data show CDR1 as LGHNA and CDR2 as YNFKEQ.